These T cell receptor beta chains were read from a single sample in a study of cytomegalovirus exposure and HLA in healthy donors. Sequencing was performed with immunoSEQ multiplex PCR; in TCRdb, only in-frame clones are kept and a portion is missing. This sample has 70,000 to 85,000 clones, with 94% found just once. Sample: PBMCs. These receptors originate from a woman between 18 and 29 years old in good health and CMV-seropositive. CDR3s include the opening cysteine and the closing phenylalanine or tryptophan.

>TRBJ1-1|16|TRBV11-2
CASSLATGGRNTEAFF
>TRBJ1-4|15|TRBV9
CASSLTGSTNEKLFF
>TRBJ1-1|14|TRBV25-1
CASSEWAADKEAFF
>TRBJ2-1|14|TRBV11-2
CASSLEADSNEQFF
>TRBJ2-1|13|TRBV19
CASSITQANEQFF
>TRBJ1-1|16|TRBV18
CASSPIRGAVNTEAFF
>TRBJ2-7|14|TRBV27
CASSLSYGGYEQYF
>TRBJ2-5|15|TRBV7-3
CASSPTSAVSSAQYF
>TRBJ2-1|12|TRBV11-2
CASSAAGGKQFF
>TRBJ2-7|15|TRBV21-1
CASSMGDRSSYEQYF
>TRBJ2-1|17|TRBV6-4
CASSEDGTSGRGDEQFF
>TRBJ2-1|19|TRBV5-4
CASSSGTSGRGRSYNEQFF
>TRBJ1-6|16|TRBV27
CASSFSIGDSNSPLHF
>TRBJ2-3|16|TRBV6-1
CASSGDRDSLRDTQYF
>TRBJ2-7|15|TRBV7-2
CASSLDSGGAYEQYF
>TRBJ2-1|16|TRBV7-6
CASSRGGTGNYNEQFF
>TRBJ1-1|15|TRBV7-6
CASSLVGGGNTEAFF
>TRBJ1-4|15|TRBV2
CASSEGRGQFEKLFF
>TRBJ2-3|18|TRBV5-1
CASSLVRGAGVGTDTQYF
>TRBJ1-2|15|TRBV19
CASSSPGFSNYGYTF
>TRBJ1-1|15|TRBV10-3
CAITASGAGGTEAFF
>TRBJ2-2|14|TRBV30
CACSGLGFTGELFF
>TRBJ2-7|16|TRBV5-1
CASSSQDGRLAYEQYF
>TRBJ2-7|15|TRBV7-8
CASSLGTGGSYEQYF
>TRBJ2-7|13|TRBV5-1
CASSPSGWEEQYF
>TRBJ2-7|13|TRBV5-1
CASSLVRPDEQYF
>TRBJ1-6|13|TRBV6-6
CASSAGPNSPLHF
>TRBJ1-6|17|TRBV4-1
CASSQGTGAGSRSPLHF
>TRBJ2-3|15|TRBV7-9
CASSPPLGLTDTQYF
>TRBJ1-2|13|TRBV7-2
CASSRDRQYGYTF
>TRBJ1-1|12|TRBV6-1
CASSSLRTEAFF
>TRBJ2-7|16|TRBV28
CASSRTGGASTQQQYF